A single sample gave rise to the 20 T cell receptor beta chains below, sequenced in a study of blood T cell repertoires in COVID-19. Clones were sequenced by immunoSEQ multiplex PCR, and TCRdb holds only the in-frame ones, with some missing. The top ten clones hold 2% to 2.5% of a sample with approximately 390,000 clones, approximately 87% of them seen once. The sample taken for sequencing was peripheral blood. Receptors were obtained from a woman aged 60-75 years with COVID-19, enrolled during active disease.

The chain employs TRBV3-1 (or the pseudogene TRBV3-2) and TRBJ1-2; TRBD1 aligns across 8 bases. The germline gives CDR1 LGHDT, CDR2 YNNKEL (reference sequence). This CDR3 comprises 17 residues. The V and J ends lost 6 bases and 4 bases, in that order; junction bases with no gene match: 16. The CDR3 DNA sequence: TGTGCCAGCAGACGTCCCGGGACAGGCCCAGAGAGCTATGGCTACACCTTC. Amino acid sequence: CASRRPGTGPESYGYTF.

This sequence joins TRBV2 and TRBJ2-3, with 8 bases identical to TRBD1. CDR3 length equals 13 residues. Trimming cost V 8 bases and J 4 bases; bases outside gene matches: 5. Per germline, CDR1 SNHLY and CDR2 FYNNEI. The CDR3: CASGQGPSDTQYF. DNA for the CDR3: TGTGCCAGCGGACAGGGTCCTTCAGATACGCAGTATTTT.

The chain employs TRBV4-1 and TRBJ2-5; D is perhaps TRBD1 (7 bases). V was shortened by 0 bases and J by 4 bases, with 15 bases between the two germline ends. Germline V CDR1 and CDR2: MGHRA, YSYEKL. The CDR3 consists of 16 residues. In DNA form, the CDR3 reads TGCGCCAGCAGCCAAGATACAGGGGCCGGGGGAGAGACCCAGTACTTC. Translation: CASSQDTGAGGETQYF.

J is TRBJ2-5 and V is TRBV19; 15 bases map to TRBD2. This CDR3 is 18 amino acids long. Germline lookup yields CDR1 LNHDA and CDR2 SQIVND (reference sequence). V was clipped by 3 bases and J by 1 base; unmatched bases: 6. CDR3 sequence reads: CASSIRTSGGARQETQYF. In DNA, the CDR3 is TGTGCCAGTAGTATTAGGACTAGCGGGGGGGCCCGCCAAGAGACCCAGTACTTC.

The CDR3 sequence is CASSLFGTGIGYEQYF. The CDR3 region has the DNA TGTGCCAGCAGCTTATTCGGGACAGGGATAGGATACGAGCAGTACTTC. The chain uses TRBV7-8 and TRBJ2-7, with 9 bases that match TRBD1. This CDR3 is 16 amino acids long. Germline V lookup: CDR1 SGHVS, CDR2 FQNEAQ. The trim removed 2 bases at V and 4 bases at J, leaving 9 bases unmatched.

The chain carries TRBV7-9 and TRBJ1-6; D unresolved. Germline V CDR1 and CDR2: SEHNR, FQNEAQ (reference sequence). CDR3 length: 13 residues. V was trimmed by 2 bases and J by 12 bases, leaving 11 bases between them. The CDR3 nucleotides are TGTGCCAGCAGCTTAATTGAGGTTGAACCCCTCCACTTT. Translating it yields CASSLIEVEPLHF.

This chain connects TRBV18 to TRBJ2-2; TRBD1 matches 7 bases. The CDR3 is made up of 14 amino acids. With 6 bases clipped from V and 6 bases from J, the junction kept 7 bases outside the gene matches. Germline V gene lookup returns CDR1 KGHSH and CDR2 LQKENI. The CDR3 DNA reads TGTGCCAGCTCCCTGGGACAGACTGCCGGGGAGCTGTTTTTT. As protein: CASSLGQTAGELFF.

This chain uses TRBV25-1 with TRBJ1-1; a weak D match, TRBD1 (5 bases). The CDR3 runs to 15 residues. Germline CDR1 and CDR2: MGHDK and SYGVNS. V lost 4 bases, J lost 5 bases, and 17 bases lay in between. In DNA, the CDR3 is TGTGCCAGCAGTGGACAGTACGGTTTAAGTACTGAAGCTTTCTTT. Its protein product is CASSGQYGLSTEAFF.

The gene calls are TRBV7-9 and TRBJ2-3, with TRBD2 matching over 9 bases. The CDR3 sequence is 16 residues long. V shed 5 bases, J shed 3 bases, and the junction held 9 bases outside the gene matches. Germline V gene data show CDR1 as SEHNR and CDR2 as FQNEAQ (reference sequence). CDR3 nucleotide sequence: TGTGCCAGCAGCCCCGGGACTAGCCAACGGACAGATACGCAGTATTTT. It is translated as CASSPGTSQRTDTQYF.

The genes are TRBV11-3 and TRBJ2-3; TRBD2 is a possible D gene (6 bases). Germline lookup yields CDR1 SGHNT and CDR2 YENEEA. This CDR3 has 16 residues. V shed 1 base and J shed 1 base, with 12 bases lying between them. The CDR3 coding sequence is TGTGCCAGCAGCTTAGGGCGCGGCGGGGGCACAGATACGCAGTATTTT. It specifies CASSLGRGGGTDTQYF.

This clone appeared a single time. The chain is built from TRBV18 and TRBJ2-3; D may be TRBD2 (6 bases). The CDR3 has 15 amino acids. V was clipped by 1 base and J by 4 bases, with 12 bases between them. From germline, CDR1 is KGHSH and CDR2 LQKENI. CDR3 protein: CASSPLSPGADTQYF. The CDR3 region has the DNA TGTGCCAGCTCACCACTCTCCCCGGGAGCAGATACGCAGTATTTT. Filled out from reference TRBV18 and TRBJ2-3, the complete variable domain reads NAGVMQNPRHLVRRRGQEARLRCSPMKGHSHVYWYRQLPEEGLKFMVYLQKENIIDESGMPKERFSAEFPKEGPSILRIQQVVRGDSAAYFCASSPLSPGADTQYFGPGTRLTVL.

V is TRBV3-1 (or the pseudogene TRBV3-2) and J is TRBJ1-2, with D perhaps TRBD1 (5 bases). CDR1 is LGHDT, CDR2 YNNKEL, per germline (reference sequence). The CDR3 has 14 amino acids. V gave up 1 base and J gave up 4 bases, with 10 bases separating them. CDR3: CASSQVRGGYGYTF. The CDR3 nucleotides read TGTGCCAGCAGCCAAGTGCGGGGGGGCTATGGCTACACCTTC.

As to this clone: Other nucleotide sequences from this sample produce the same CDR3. In DNA form, the CDR3 reads TGCGCCAGCAGCTTGGGGACAGGTTCCTATGGCTACACCTTC. Its translation is CASSLGTGSYGYTF. J is TRBJ1-2 and V is TRBV5-1, with 7 bases that match TRBD1. In germline, CDR1 is SGHRS, CDR2 YFSETQ. The CDR3 sequence is 14 residues long. Losses at the gene ends were 0 bases for V and 4 bases for J; bases not matched to a gene: 3.

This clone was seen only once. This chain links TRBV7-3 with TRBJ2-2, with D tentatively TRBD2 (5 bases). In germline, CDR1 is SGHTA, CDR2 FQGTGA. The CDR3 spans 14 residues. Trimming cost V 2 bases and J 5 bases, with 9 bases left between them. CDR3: CASSLVRVTGELFF. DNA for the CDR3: TGTGCCAGCAGCTTAGTGAGGGTTACCGGGGAGCTGTTTTTT.

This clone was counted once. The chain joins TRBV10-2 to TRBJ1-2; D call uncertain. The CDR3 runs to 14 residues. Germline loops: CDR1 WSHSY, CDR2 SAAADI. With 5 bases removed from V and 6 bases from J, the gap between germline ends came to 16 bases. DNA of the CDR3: TGCGCCAGCAGTCCCCTTTCATGGGGAGATGGCTACACCTTC. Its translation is CASSPLSWGDGYTF.

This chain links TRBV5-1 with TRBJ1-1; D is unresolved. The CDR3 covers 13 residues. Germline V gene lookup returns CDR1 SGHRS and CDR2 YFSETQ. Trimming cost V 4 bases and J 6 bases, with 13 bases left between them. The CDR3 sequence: CASSPGGEPEAFF. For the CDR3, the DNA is TGCGCCAGCAGCCCCGGAGGAGAACCTGAAGCTTTCTTT.

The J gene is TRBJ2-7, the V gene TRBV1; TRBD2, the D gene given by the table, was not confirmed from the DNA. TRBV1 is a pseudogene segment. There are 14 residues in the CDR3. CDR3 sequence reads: CTSTTSGDSYEQYF. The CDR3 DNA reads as TGCACCAGCACCACTAGCGGTGATTCCTACGAGCAGTACTTC.

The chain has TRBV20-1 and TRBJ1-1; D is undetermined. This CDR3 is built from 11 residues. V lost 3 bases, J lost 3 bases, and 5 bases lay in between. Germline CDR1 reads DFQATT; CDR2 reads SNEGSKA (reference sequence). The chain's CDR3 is CSASAYTEAFF. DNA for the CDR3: TGCAGTGCTAGTGCGTACACTGAAGCTTTCTTT.

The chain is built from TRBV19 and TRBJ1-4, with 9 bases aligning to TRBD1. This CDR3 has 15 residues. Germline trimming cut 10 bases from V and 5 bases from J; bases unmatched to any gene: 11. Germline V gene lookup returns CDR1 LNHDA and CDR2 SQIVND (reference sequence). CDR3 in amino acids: CATRGIGTGNEKLFF. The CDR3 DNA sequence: TGTGCCACGAGGGGGATTGGGACAGGGAATGAAAAACTGTTTTTT. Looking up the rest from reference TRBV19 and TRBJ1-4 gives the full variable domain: DGGITQSPKYLFRKEGQNVTLSCEQNLNHDAMYWYRQDPGQGLRLIYYSQIVNDFQKGDIAEGYSVSREKKESFPLTVTSAQKNPTAFYLCATRGIGTGNEKLFFGSGTQLSVL.

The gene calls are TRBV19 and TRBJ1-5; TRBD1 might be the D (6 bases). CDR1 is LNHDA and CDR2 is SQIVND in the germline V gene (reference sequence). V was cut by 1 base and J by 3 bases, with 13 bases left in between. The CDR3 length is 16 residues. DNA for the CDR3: TGTGCCAGTAGTATAGCCCCGACAGGTCTCAATCAGCCCCAGCATTTT. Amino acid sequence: CASSIAPTGLNQPQHF.